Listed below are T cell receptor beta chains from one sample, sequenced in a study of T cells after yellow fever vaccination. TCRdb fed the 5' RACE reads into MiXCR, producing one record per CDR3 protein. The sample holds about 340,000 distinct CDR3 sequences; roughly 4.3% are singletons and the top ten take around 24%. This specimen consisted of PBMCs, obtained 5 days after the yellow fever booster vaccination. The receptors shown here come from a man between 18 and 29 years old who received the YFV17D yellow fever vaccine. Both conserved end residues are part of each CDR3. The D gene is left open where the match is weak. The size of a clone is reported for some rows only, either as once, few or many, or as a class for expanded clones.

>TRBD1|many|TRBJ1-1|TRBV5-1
CASSSTPGQGNTEAFF
TGCGCCAGCAGCTCGACCCCGGGACAGGGGAACACTGAAGCTTTCTTT
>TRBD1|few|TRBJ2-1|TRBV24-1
CATTRTTGITNNEQFF
TGTGCCACCACGCGAACGACAGGGATTACTAACAATGAGCAGTTCTTC
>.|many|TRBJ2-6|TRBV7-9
CASSVDSSGANVLTF
TGTGCCAGCAGCGTTGACAGCTCTGGGGCCAACGTCCTGACTTTC
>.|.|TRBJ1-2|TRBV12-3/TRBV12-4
CASNPNGPSYTF
TGTGCCAGCAACCCGAACGGACCTTCTTACACCTTC
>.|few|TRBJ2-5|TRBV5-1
CASTPSSGETQYF
TGCGCCAGCACCCCATCCTCCGGGGAGACCCAGTACTTC
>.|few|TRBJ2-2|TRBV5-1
CASSLRDVRNGELFF
TGCGCCAGCAGCCTACGGGACGTACGAAACGGGGAGCTGTTTTTT
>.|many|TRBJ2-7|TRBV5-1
CASRNDPQGYEQYF
TGCGCCAGCAGAAACGATCCACAGGGCTACGAGCAGTACTTC
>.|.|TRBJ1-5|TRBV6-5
CASQPQGPSSNQPQHF
TGTGCCTCACAGCCCCAGGGGCCTAGTAGCAATCAGCCCCAGCATTTT
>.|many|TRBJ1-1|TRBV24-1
CATSDWAGVAFF
TGTGCCACCAGTGATTGGGCAGGGGTGGCTTTCTTT
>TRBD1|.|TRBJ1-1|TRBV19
CASIGQGVTEAFF
TGTGCCAGTATCGGACAGGGGGTAACTGAAGCTTTCTTT
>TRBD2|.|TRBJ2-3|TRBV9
CASTPNGLAGISSTDTQYF
TGTGCCAGCACGCCAAACGGGCTAGCGGGGATCTCTAGCACAGATACGCAGTATTTT
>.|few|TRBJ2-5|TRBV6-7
CASSYASTQYF
TGTGCCAGCAGTTACGCCAGTACCCAGTACTTC
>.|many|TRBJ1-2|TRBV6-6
CASSYHVTGHYGYTF
TGTGCCAGCAGTTACCACGTGACAGGCCACTATGGCTACACCTTC
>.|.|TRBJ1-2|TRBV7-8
CASSLAHKGDGYTF
TGTGCCAGCAGCTTAGCTCACAAGGGGGACGGCTACACCTTC
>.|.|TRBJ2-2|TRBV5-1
CASSLPLGATGELFF
TGCGCCAGCAGCTTACCTCTCGGGGCCACCGGGGAGCTGTTTTTT
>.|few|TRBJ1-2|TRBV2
CASSLDPSYGYTF
TGTGCCAGCAGTCTGGACCCTAGCTATGGCTACACCTTC